These T cell receptor beta chains were read from a single sample in a study of T cells after posttransplantation cyclophosphamide. Data came from immunoSEQ multiplex PCR; TCRdb stores just in-frame clones and leaves some out. This sample has 30,000 to 35,000 clones and no singletons, with 6.5% to 7% in the ten largest. Sequences were obtained from PBMCs. The receptor source for this set is a woman in her forties or fifties in good health and a related stem cell transplant donor. The conserved cysteine and the conserved F or W are not part of the CDR3 here. Size tells how often a clone was seen (once, few, many) or the class of an expanded clone, and some rows leave it out.

>14|TRBV19|TRBJ1-5|many
ASSMFGGLSNQPQH
>14|TRBV6-6|TRBJ2-1|many
ASSPTSGSSGNEQF
>13|TRBV19|TRBJ2-1|many
ASSISGDRANEQF
>12|TRBV5-4|TRBJ2-5|many
ASSPRPRAETQY
>15|TRBV9|TRBJ2-2|NA
ASSVSGDWRPTGELF
>12|TRBV30|TRBJ2-2|many
AWRSGVSTGELF
>17|TRBV18|TRBJ2-4|many
ASSPLAGGPGSTKNIQY
>11|TRBV13|TRBJ1-5|many
ASSISSNQPQH
>12|TRBV2|TRBJ1-5|many
ASSPHQSNQPQH
>11|TRBV14|TRBJ2-7|many
ASSPTRLVEQY
>14|TRBV6-1|TRBJ2-3|many
ASSEGRGLGSDTQY
>15|TRBV19|TRBJ1-2|many
ASSISYRGFKNYGYT
>12|TRBV2|TRBJ2-7|many
ASTLDRNSYEQY
>12|TRBV7-2|TRBJ2-1|few
ASSLEAVYNEQF
>15|TRBV7-2|TRBJ2-3|many
ASSRGVAGGPRNTQY